These T cell receptor beta chains were read from a single sample in a study of T cells after posttransplantation cyclophosphamide. Some clones are missing from TCRdb's copy, which holds only in-frame ones; the method was immunoSEQ multiplex PCR. Recorded here are 40,000 or so clones, with no singletons, and the ten leading clones hold roughly 5.8%. The specimen was PBMCs. Receptor source: a young man in good health and a related stem cell transplant donor. The CDR3 runs from the conserved cysteine through the conserved F or W. The D gene is left open where the match is weak. A clone size is listed for some rows: how often the clone was seen (once, few, many), or a class if it is expanded.

J: TRBJ1-5; V: TRBV5-5; D: TRBD1; size: many; DNA: TGTGCCAGCAGCTTCGGACAGGATTATCAGCCCCAGCATTTT; CDR3: CASSFGQDYQPQHF
J: TRBJ1-2; V: TRBV5-8; D: -; size: many; DNA: TGTGCCAGCAGCCTACGACTGAGGGGCGACTATGGCTACACCTTC; CDR3: CASSLRLRGDYGYTF
J: TRBJ1-4; V: TRBV18; D: -; size: many; DNA: TGTGCCAGCTCACCGACGGGGATCCGGAATGAAAAACTGTTTTTT; CDR3: CASSPTGIRNEKLFF
J: TRBJ1-1; V: TRBV27; D: TRBD1; size: many; DNA: TGTGCCAGCAGTTTAGCGACAGGGGTGGACACTGAAGCTTTCTTT; CDR3: CASSLATGVDTEAFF
J: TRBJ1-2; V: TRBV6-5; D: TRBD1; size: few; DNA: TGTGCCAGCAGTTACTCGAGGGACAGTAATTATGGCTACACCTTC; CDR3: CASSYSRDSNYGYTF
J: TRBJ2-2; V: TRBV4-3; D: TRBD1; size: many; DNA: TGCGCCAGCAGCCGGTACTCGACAGGGGAAAGCACCGGGGAGCTGTTTTTT; CDR3: CASSRYSTGESTGELFF
J: TRBJ1-5; V: TRBV12-5; D: TRBD1; size: -; DNA: TGTGCTAGTGGTTTGGTACTAGGAGGGGGCGCGGGTCAGCCCCAGCATTTT; CDR3: CASGLVLGGGAGQPQHF
J: TRBJ2-7; V: TRBV13; D: -; size: many; DNA: TGTGCCAGCAGCGTACTAGTTAGCAGCTCCTACGAGCAGTACTTC; CDR3: CASSVLVSSSYEQYF
J: TRBJ2-7; V: TRBV20-1; D: -; size: -; DNA: TGCAGTGCTAGATTCGTTAACGAGCAGTACTTC; CDR3: CSARFVNEQYF
J: TRBJ1-4; V: TRBV5-1; D: TRBD1; size: -; DNA: TGCGCCAGCAGCCCGGGACAGGGGGCGATCCTTGGGGAAAAACTGTTTTTT; CDR3: CASSPGQGAILGEKLFF
J: TRBJ1-1; V: TRBV27; D: TRBD1; size: many; DNA: TGTGCCAGCAGTTTATCGAGGGGGCGAGGGAACACTGAAGCTTTCTTT; CDR3: CASSLSRGRGNTEAFF
J: TRBJ2-6; V: TRBV6-5; D: -; size: many; DNA: TGTGCCAGCTTACCAGGGGTTCGGGGGGCCAACGTCCTGACTTTC; CDR3: CASLPGVRGANVLTF
J: TRBJ1-2; V: TRBV6-6; D: -; size: many; DNA: TGTGCCAGCAAAGAGTCTAGTGCGGCCTATGGCTACACCTTC; CDR3: CASKESSAAYGYTF
J: TRBJ2-1; V: TRBV27; D: -; size: many; DNA: TGTGCCAGCAGTTTGGGGGGTCGCGACAATGAGCAGTTCTTC; CDR3: CASSLGGRDNEQFF
J: TRBJ1-3; V: TRBV4-1; D: -; size: many; DNA: TGCGCCAGCAGCCAAGCACTGGCGGGGAGATCCGGAAACACCATATATTTT; CDR3: CASSQALAGRSGNTIYF
J: TRBJ2-2; V: TRBV5-4; D: -; size: many; DNA: TGTGCCAGCAGCGTACAGGCTTCCGGGGAGCTGTTTTTT; CDR3: CASSVQASGELFF
J: TRBJ1-5; V: TRBV5-3; D: TRBD1; size: many; DNA: TGTGCCAGAAGCTTGGGGGACAGGGGGCGATTAGGGCAGCCCCAGCATTTT; CDR3: CARSLGDRGRLGQPQHF
J: TRBJ1-2; V: TRBV6-2/TRBV6-3; D: -; size: many; DNA: TGTGCCAGCAGTTACTCGAGGGGATTTGGCTACACCTTC; CDR3: CASSYSRGFGYTF
J: TRBJ2-1; V: TRBV9; D: -; size: many; DNA: TGTGCCAGCAATAGGGGGGGGGACGAATTCTACAATGAGCAGTTCTTC; CDR3: CASNRGGDEFYNEQFF
J: TRBJ2-1; V: TRBV4-1; D: TRBD2; size: many; DNA: TGCGCCAGCAGCCAAACGACCTTCCCCGGGACTAGGTACAATGAGCAGTTCTTC; CDR3: CASSQTTFPGTRYNEQFF
J: TRBJ2-2; V: TRBV7-2; D: -; size: many; DNA: TGTGCCAGCAGTTCACTTCCCGCGAACACCGGGGAGCTGTTTTTT; CDR3: CASSSLPANTGELFF
J: TRBJ2-5; V: TRBV11-1; D: TRBD2; size: few; DNA: TGTGCCAGCAGCCCGCCCGGGAGGGGCGCGGAGACCCAGTACTTC; CDR3: CASSPPGRGAETQYF
J: TRBJ2-1; V: TRBV6-2/TRBV6-3; D: TRBD1; size: many; DNA: TGTGCCAGCAGGTTGGGGGCAGGGGGCAATGAGCAGTTCTTC; CDR3: CASRLGAGGNEQFF
J: TRBJ2-1; V: TRBV11-2; D: -; size: many; DNA: TGTGCCTCGTACGCCGGCTACAATGAGCAGTTCTTC; CDR3: CASYAGYNEQFF
J: TRBJ1-1; V: TRBV4-3; D: -; size: many; DNA: TGCGCCAGCACTTCAGACAGGTTTATGAACACTGAAGCTTTCTTT; CDR3: CASTSDRFMNTEAFF
J: TRBJ1-4; V: TRBV27; D: -; size: many; DNA: TGTGCCAGCAGTTCCGGAGGCGGAGGTGAAAAACTGTTTTTT; CDR3: CASSSGGGGEKLFF
J: TRBJ2-3; V: TRBV11-2; D: -; size: few; DNA: TGTGCCAGCAGCTTAGCCCCCTTTACTAGCACAGATACGCAGTATTTT; CDR3: CASSLAPFTSTDTQYF
J: TRBJ1-6; V: TRBV6-1; D: -; size: few; DNA: TGTGCCAGCAGAGACCTACAGGGATTCCCCCTCCACTTT; CDR3: CASRDLQGFPLHF
J: TRBJ2-5; V: TRBV5-1; D: TRBD1; size: few; DNA: TGCGCCACTTCACCGCTTCCGGGACAGCAAGAGACCCAGTACTTC; CDR3: CATSPLPGQQETQYF
J: TRBJ2-7; V: TRBV6-5; D: -; size: many; DNA: TGTGCCAGCAGATCTCAGGGGCTCAACGAGCAGTACTTC; CDR3: CASRSQGLNEQYF
J: TRBJ1-2; V: TRBV6-5; D: -; size: -; DNA: TGTGCCAGCAGTTACTCGGGGCAGATAATCTATGGCTACACCTTC; CDR3: CASSYSGQIIYGYTF
J: TRBJ2-7; V: TRBV7-6; D: -; size: many; DNA: TGTGCCAGCAGCCCCTTCAGCGGAGATTGGGAGCAGTACTTC; CDR3: CASSPFSGDWEQYF
J: TRBJ1-2; V: TRBV9; D: -; size: few; DNA: TGTGCCAGCAGCGTAGGCGGCTCCCGGGTAGACTATGGCTACACCTTC; CDR3: CASSVGGSRVDYGYTF
J: TRBJ1-3; V: TRBV7-8; D: -; size: many; DNA: TGTGCCAGCAGCTTAGGAGTCTTCGGCTCTGGAAACACCATATATTTT; CDR3: CASSLGVFGSGNTIYF
J: TRBJ1-6; V: TRBV25-1; D: -; size: many; DNA: TGTGCCAGCGCGGGTCCAAATTCACCCCTCCACTTT; CDR3: CASAGPNSPLHF
J: TRBJ2-7; V: TRBV6-2/TRBV6-3; D: -; size: many; DNA: TGTGCCAGCAGTTACAGGGCCTTTAGCTCCTACGAGCAGTACTTC; CDR3: CASSYRAFSSYEQYF
J: TRBJ1-5; V: TRBV28; D: TRBD1; size: many; DNA: TGTGCCAGCGGACCCGGGACAGGGAATCAGCCCCAGCATTTT; CDR3: CASGPGTGNQPQHF
J: TRBJ2-5; V: TRBV5-1; D: TRBD2; size: few; DNA: TGCGCCAGCAGACCTGGACTAGCGGGGTTAGAGACCCAGTACTTC; CDR3: CASRPGLAGLETQYF
J: TRBJ2-6; V: TRBV7-2; D: TRBD1; size: many; DNA: TGTGCCACCCCCAATGCCCGGACAGGGCAAAGCTCTGGGGCCAACGTCCTGACTTTC; CDR3: CATPNARTGQSSGANVLTF
J: TRBJ1-5; V: TRBV29-1; D: TRBD1; size: few; DNA: TGCAGCGTTACGTCCGGGACAGGTAATGAGCCCCAGCATTTT; CDR3: CSVTSGTGNEPQHF
J: TRBJ2-1; V: TRBV7-7; D: TRBD2; size: many; DNA: TGTGCCAGCAGTTCCCTGAGCGGGGACGAGCAGTTCTTC; CDR3: CASSSLSGDEQFF
J: TRBJ2-2; V: TRBV18; D: TRBD1; size: many; DNA: TGTGCCAGCTCCGCGACCGGGACAGGGGTTACCGGGGAGCTGTTTTTT; CDR3: CASSATGTGVTGELFF
J: TRBJ2-2; V: TRBV6-2/TRBV6-3; D: TRBD2; size: many; DNA: TGTGCCAGCAGTTCCACGATGGATAGCGGGGGGGAGCTGTTTTTT; CDR3: CASSSTMDSGGELFF
J: TRBJ2-7; V: TRBV27; D: -; size: many; DNA: TGTGCCAGCAGTTTTATCGGAGGGGACGAGCAGTACTTC; CDR3: CASSFIGGDEQYF
J: TRBJ1-3; V: TRBV4-1; D: TRBD1; size: many; DNA: TGCGCCAGCAGCCAAGATGGACAGGTGGGAAACACCATATATTTT; CDR3: CASSQDGQVGNTIYF
J: TRBJ1-6; V: TRBV5-1; D: TRBD1; size: many; DNA: TGCGCCAGCAGCCCGGGACAGGGGAATTCACCCCTCCACTTT; CDR3: CASSPGQGNSPLHF
J: TRBJ1-1; V: TRBV12-3/TRBV12-4; D: -; size: -; DNA: TGTGCCAGCAGTTTAGGTAGAAGCACTGAAGCTTTCTTT; CDR3: CASSLGRSTEAFF
J: TRBJ2-1; V: TRBV23-1; D: -; size: many; DNA: TGCGCCAGCAGCCTCGGGACAAATACACACAATGAGCAGTTCTTC; CDR3: CASSLGTNTHNEQFF
J: TRBJ2-2; V: TRBV28; D: -; size: few; DNA: TGTGCCAGCAGCCGGGGGACTGGCACGAACACCGGGGAGCTGTTTTTT; CDR3: CASSRGTGTNTGELFF
J: TRBJ1-2; V: TRBV6-5; D: -; size: many; DNA: TGTGCCGCCGGAGGGGGTTGGGTCGGCTACACCTTC; CDR3: CAAGGGWVGYTF
J: TRBJ2-1; V: TRBV7-9; D: TRBD2; size: many; DNA: TGTGCCAGCAGCTCGAGGACTAGCGGGGTCTACAATGAGCAGTTCTTC; CDR3: CASSSRTSGVYNEQFF
J: TRBJ1-1; V: TRBV7-8; D: -; size: many; DNA: TGTGCCAGCACCCAGGGATCGGACACTGAAGCTTTCTTT; CDR3: CASTQGSDTEAFF
J: TRBJ1-5; V: TRBV18; D: TRBD1; size: few; DNA: TGTGCCAGCTCTCTTGTCGGAGGGGGCGGAGATCAGCCCCAGCATTTT; CDR3: CASSLVGGGGDQPQHF
J: TRBJ2-3; V: TRBV2; D: TRBD2; size: -; DNA: TGTGCCAGCAGTGAGGCTAGCGGGGACTCAATATCACAGATAACGCAGTATTTT; CDR3: CASSEASGDSISQITQYF
J: TRBJ1-2; V: TRBV29-1; D: -; size: few; DNA: TGCAGCGTCCTAGTCCAAGTCGCCTATGGCTACACCTTC; CDR3: CSVLVQVAYGYTF
J: TRBJ2-1; V: TRBV24-1; D: TRBD1; size: many; DNA: TGTGCCACCAGTGAGTCAGGGGGATTGAATGAGCAGTTCTTC; CDR3: CATSESGGLNEQFF
J: TRBJ2-1; V: TRBV4-2; D: -; size: many; DNA: TGTGCCAGCAGCCAAGAGGGTCAGTCCGGGTTTGAGCAGTTCTTC; CDR3: CASSQEGQSGFEQFF